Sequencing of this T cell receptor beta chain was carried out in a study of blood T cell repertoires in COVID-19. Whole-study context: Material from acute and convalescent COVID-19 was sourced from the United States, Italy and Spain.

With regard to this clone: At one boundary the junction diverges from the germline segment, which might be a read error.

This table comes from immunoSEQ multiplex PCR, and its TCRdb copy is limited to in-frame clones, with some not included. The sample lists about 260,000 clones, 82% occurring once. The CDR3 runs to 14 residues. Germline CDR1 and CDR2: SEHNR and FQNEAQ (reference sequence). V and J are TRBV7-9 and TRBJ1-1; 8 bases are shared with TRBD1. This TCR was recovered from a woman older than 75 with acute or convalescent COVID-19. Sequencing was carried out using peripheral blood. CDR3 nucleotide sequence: TGTGCCAGCAGCACGGACAGGGAGGGCACTGAAGCCTTCTTT. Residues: CASSTDREGTEAFF.